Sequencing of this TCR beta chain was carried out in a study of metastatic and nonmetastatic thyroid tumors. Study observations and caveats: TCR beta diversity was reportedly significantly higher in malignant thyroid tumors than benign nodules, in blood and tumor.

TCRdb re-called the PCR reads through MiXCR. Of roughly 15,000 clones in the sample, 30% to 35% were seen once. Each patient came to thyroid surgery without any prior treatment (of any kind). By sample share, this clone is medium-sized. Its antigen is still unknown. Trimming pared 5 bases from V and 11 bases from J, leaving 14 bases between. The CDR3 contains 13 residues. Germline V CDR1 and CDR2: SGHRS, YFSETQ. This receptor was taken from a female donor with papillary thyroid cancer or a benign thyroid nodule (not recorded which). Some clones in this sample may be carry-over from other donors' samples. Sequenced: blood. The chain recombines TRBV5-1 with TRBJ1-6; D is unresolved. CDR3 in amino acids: CASRLLGEAPLHF. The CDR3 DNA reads TGCGCCAGCAGATTGTTGGGCGAGGCACCCCTCCACTTT. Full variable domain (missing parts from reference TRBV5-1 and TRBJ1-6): KAGVTQTPRYLIKTRGQQVTLSCSPISGHRSVSWYQQTPGQGLQFLFEYFSETQRNKGNFPGRFSGRQFSNSRSEMNVSTLELGDSALYLCASRLLGEAPLHFGNGTRLTVT.